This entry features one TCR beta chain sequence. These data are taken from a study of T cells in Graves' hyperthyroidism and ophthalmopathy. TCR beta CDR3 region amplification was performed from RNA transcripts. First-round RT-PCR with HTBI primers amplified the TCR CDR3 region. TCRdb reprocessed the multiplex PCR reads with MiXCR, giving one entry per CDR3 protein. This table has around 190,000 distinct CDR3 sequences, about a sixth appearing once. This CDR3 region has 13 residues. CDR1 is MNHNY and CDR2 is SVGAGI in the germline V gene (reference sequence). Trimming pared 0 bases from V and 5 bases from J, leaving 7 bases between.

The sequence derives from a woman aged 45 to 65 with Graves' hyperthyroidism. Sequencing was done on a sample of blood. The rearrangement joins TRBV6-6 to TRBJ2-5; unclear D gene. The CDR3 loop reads CASSYSTAETQYF. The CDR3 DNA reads TGTGCCAGCAGTTACTCAACAGCGGAGACCCAGTACTTC.